These 22 T cell receptor beta chains originate from one sample sequenced in a study of shared clonotypes between healthy human individuals. Only in-frame clones appear in the TCRdb table, and some are missing; sequencing was by immunoSEQ multiplex PCR. Of millions of clones in the sample, about 92% were seen once. Selected positively for CCR7 and CD45RO-negative, naive CD8 cells excluded terminally differentiated effector memory CD45RA+ cells. The source material was naive CD8+ T cells from PBMCs. Receptor source: a young man in good health. Some clones in this sample may be carry-over from other donors' samples.

The V gene is TRBV7-2, the J gene TRBJ1-1; D is undetermined. The CDR3 length is 13 residues. V dropped 4 bases and J dropped 1 base, with 7 bases sitting between them. Per germline, CDR1 SGHTA and CDR2 FQGNSA. The CDR3 coding sequence is TGTGCCAGCAGCTACGTCGAGAACACTGAAGCTTTCTTT. Encoded protein: CASSYVENTEAFF.

Of note for this clone: The sample carries other DNA sequences with the same CDR3. The J gene is TRBJ2-2, the V gene TRBV5-6; no definite D call. V was trimmed by 2 bases and J by 5 bases, leaving 4 bases between them. Per germline, CDR1 SGHDT and CDR2 YYEEEE. CDR3 size: 12 residues. The DNA for the CDR3 is TGTGCCAGCAGCTTAAATACCGGGGAGCTGTTTTTT. Translation: CASSLNTGELFF.

The CDR3, as DNA: TGTGCCAGCAGTGACAACTCCTACGAGCAGTACTTC. Translation gives CASSDNSYEQYF. The J gene is TRBJ2-7, the V gene TRBV25-1; D unresolved. V was trimmed by 3 bases and J by 0 bases, leaving 3 bases between them. The germline CDR1 and CDR2 sequences are MGHDK and SYGVNS. The length of the CDR3 is 12 residues.

Remarks on this clone: This sample includes further DNA sequences coding for the same CDR3. The chain links TRBV27 to TRBJ1-2; the D is unclear. Trimming took 5 bases from V and 2 from J, leaving 9 bases between them. From germline, CDR1 is MNHEY and CDR2 SMNVEV (reference sequence). This CDR3 contains 13 residues. CDR3 coding DNA: TGTGCCAGCAGTCCCGGGCTAAACTATGGCTACACCTTC. Amino acids: CASSPGLNYGYTF.

The chain joins TRBV19 to TRBJ2-6, with D perhaps matching TRBD2 (6 bases). In germline, CDR1 is LNHDA, CDR2 SQIVND (reference sequence). Trimming stripped 5 bases from V and 6 bases from J, with 11 bases between. This CDR3 spans 14 amino acids. The chain's CDR3 is CASSPGTSANVLTF. In DNA form, the CDR3 reads TGTGCCAGTAGTCCAGGGACTTCGGCCAACGTCCTGACTTTC.

The V gene is TRBV4-1, the J gene TRBJ2-6, with 7 bases lining up with TRBD2. Germline V gene lookup returns CDR1 MGHRA and CDR2 YSYEKL. The CDR3 contains 19 residues. V was pared by 3 bases and J by 4 bases, with 15 bases of the junction left unmatched. CDR3 sequence: CASSHPKTGGPIGANVLTF. CDR3 nucleotides: TGCGCCAGCAGCCACCCAAAGACGGGGGGACCTATAGGGGCCAACGTCCTGACTTTC.

Only one count was recorded for this clone. The chain is built from TRBV28 and TRBJ1-1; 7 bases align to TRBD1. CDR1 and CDR2 from the germline V gene are MDHEN and SYDVKM. Trimming removed 6 bases from V and 4 bases from J; junction bases left unmatched: 23. This CDR3 has 19 residues. DNA for the CDR3: TGTGCCAGCAGCTTACCCGAACGCCTAGGGGGCGGGTTTAGCACTGAAGCTTTCTTT. It encodes CASSLPERLGGGFSTEAFF.

The genes are TRBV7-9 and TRBJ2-5, with 9 bases identical to TRBD1. The germline CDR1 and CDR2 sequences are SEHNR and FQNEAQ (reference sequence). The J segment lost 5 bases and the V segment lost 5 bases, leaving 9 bases of the junction unmatched. The CDR3 runs 15 residues. The CDR3 region is CASSGGTGRWETQYF. CDR3 in DNA: TGTGCCAGCAGCGGCGGGACAGGGAGGTGGGAGACCCAGTACTTC.

CDR3 residues: CASRGGGRQETQYF. In DNA form, the CDR3 reads TGTGCCAGCAGGGGGGGCGGGAGACAAGAGACCCAGTACTTC. The chain links TRBV27 to TRBJ2-5, with D possibly being TRBD2 (7 bases). V was cut by 6 bases and J by 2 bases, with 13 bases left in between. CDR1 is MNHEY, CDR2 SMNVEV, per germline (reference sequence). The CDR3 is made up of 14 amino acids.

This clone came up once. The chain combines TRBV4-1 with TRBJ2-3, with no clear D. In germline, CDR1 is MGHRA, CDR2 YSYEKL. Deletions cut 4 bases from V and 1 base from J, with 12 bases between. The CDR3 is made up of 15 amino acids. CDR3 nucleotides: TGCGCCAGCAGCCGCCTACAAAGGGGCACAGATACGCAGTATTTT. This sequence encodes CASSRLQRGTDTQYF.

The chain couples TRBV28 to TRBJ2-1, with D possibly being TRBD2 (6 bases). Germline V gives CDR1 MDHEN, CDR2 SYDVKM. V gave up 3 bases and J gave up 0 bases, with 12 bases separating them. The CDR3 has 16 amino acids. CDR3 protein: CASSFLAGSSYNEQFF. The CDR3 DNA is TGTGCCAGCAGTTTTCTCGCGGGGAGCTCCTACAATGAGCAGTTCTTC. Filled out from reference TRBV28 and TRBJ2-1, the complete variable domain reads DVKVTQSSRYLVKRTGEKVFLECVQDMDHENMFWYRQDPGLGLRLIYFSYDVKMKEKGDIPEGYSVSREKKERFSLILESASTNQTSMYLCASSFLAGSSYNEQFFGPGTRLTVL.

Regarding this clone: At one end the junction does not follow the germline gene, possibly because of a read error. This sequence joins TRBV9 and TRBJ2-1; D gene ambiguous. Germline assignment: CDR1 SGDLS and CDR2 YYNGEE. This CDR3 has 16 residues. CDR3 bases: TGTGCCAGCAGCCCTATGGACCCTCACACCTATAATGAGCAGTTCTTC. It specifies CASSPMDPHTYNEQFF.

This rearrangement joins TRBV27 to TRBJ2-7; 7 nucleotides align to TRBD2. This CDR3 is built from 15 residues. The junction had 8 bases not matched to a gene; V was cut back by 0 bases and J by 6 bases. Germline CDR1 MNHEY, CDR2 SMNVEV (reference sequence). CDR3 in DNA: TGTGCCAGCAGTTTATCTAGGCGGGAGAGCTTCGAGCAGTACTTC. Its translation is CASSLSRRESFEQYF.

The chain uses TRBV5-5 and TRBJ1-1; TRBD1 is a possible D gene (6 bases). V lost 4 bases and J lost 5, with 15 bases in between. The CDR3 has 14 residues. Germline lookup yields CDR1 SGHKS and CDR2 YYEKEE (reference sequence). The CDR3 DNA follows: TGTGCCAGCAGCCGTCGTCAGGGGTCGACTGAAGCTTTCTTT. Translated, it gives CASSRRQGSTEAFF.

V gene TRBV7-2 combines with J gene TRBJ1-5; no firm D call. The CDR3 consists of 14 residues. Trimming shortened V by 5 bases and J by 4 bases, and 12 bases separated the two germline ends. The germline gives CDR1 SGHTA, CDR2 FQGNSA. The DNA for the CDR3 is TGTGCCAGCAGCCCACTGTCAGGTAATCAGCCCCAGCATTTT. Its translation: CASSPLSGNQPQHF.

V and J are TRBV7-9 and TRBJ2-1, with 7 bases identical to TRBD2. The ends lost 4 bases at V and 0 bases at J; junction bases unmatched: 6. CDR3 length: 16 residues. Germline lookup yields CDR1 SEHNR and CDR2 FQNEAQ (reference sequence). This CDR3 reads CASSSPPGGSYNEQFF. DNA for the CDR3: TGTGCCAGCAGCTCCCCACCGGGAGGCTCCTACAATGAGCAGTTCTTC.

The gene calls are TRBV7-9 and TRBJ2-5; D might be TRBD1 (5 bases). The CDR3 has 13 amino acids. Trimming removed 1 base at V and 5 bases at J, with 8 bases between. In germline, CDR1 is SEHNR, CDR2 FQNEAQ (reference sequence). DNA for the CDR3: TGTGCCAGCAGCTTAGGCAGGGCGGAGACCCAGTACTTC. Encoded protein: CASSLGRAETQYF.

This clone has just one count. The rearrangement links TRBV10-3 to TRBJ2-7; 12 nucleotides match TRBD2. Germline V gene sequence: CDR1 ENHRY, CDR2 SYGVKD. The V segment lost 8 bases and the J segment 3 bases; nucleotides outside the gene matches: 8. CDR3 length equals 15 residues. This chain's CDR3 is CAILNRTSGNYEQYF. The CDR3 DNA reads as TGTGCCATCCTGAACCGGACTAGCGGGAACTACGAGCAGTACTTC.

The V call is TRBV9, the J call TRBJ1-1; 7 bases are shared with TRBD1. The germline gives CDR1 SGDLS, CDR2 YYNGEE. The V and J ends lost 7 bases and 5 bases, in that order; junction bases with no gene match: 8. The CDR3 extends over 13 amino acids. The CDR3 DNA follows: TGTGCCAGCTCAAGGACAGGTGAGACTGAAGCTTTCTTT. Its translation is CASSRTGETEAFF.

This clone was recorded once. As DNA, the CDR3 is TGTGCCAGCAGCACCCTTAAGGCTCGCGGCACAGATACGCAGTATTTT. This encodes CASSTLKARGTDTQYF. V is TRBV7-9 and J is TRBJ2-3; D not certain. The ends were cut back, 5 bases at V and 1 base at J, with 16 bases in the middle. The CDR3 has 16 residues. The germline V gene encodes CDR1 SEHNR and CDR2 FQNEAQ (reference sequence). The full variable domain, completed using reference TRBV7-9 and TRBJ2-3, is DTGVSQNPRHKITKRGQNVTFRCDPISEHNRLYWYRQTLGQGPEFLTYFQNEAQLEKSRLLSDRFSAERPKGSFSTLEIQRTEQGDSAMYLCASSTLKARGTDTQYFGPGTRLTVL.

The rearrangement joins TRBV7-9 to TRBJ2-5; 11 bases match TRBD1. The germline V gene encodes CDR1 SEHNR and CDR2 FQNEAQ (reference sequence). With 5 bases clipped from V and 4 bases from J, the junction kept 9 bases outside the gene matches. The CDR3 covers 16 residues. The CDR3 spells CASSPKGTGGGETQYF. The CDR3 coding sequence is TGTGCCAGCAGCCCAAAGGGGACAGGGGGAGGAGAGACCCAGTACTTC.

The chain recombines TRBV15 with TRBJ2-2, with D unresolved. V lost 7 bases and J 3 bases, leaving 15 bases between the germline ends. Germline lookup yields CDR1 LNHNV and CDR2 YYDKDF (reference sequence). The CDR3 loop spans 15 amino acids. The CDR3 region is CATTRREDDTGELFF. CDR3 coding DNA: TGTGCCACCACGAGAAGGGAAGACGACACCGGGGAGCTGTTTTTT.